Given below is one TCR beta chain in context. This CDR3 region has 14 residues. Losses at the gene ends were 4 bases for V and 3 bases for J; bases not matched to a gene: 2. Germline loops: CDR1 SGHRS, CDR2 YFSETQ. This entry belongs to a study of blood T cell repertoires in COVID-19. Study-level information: Researchers got acute and convalescent COVID-19 samples from the United States, Italy and Spain. T cells, B-cell-depleted T cells, or PBMCs provided the cDNA or gDNA that served as material.

Two consecutive negative NP/OP PCR tests, clearance, or resolved symptoms defined Cohort 3 recovery. Original analysis: Reference gene primer amplification yielded estimated nucleated cell counts. Sequencing was performed with immunoSEQ multiplex PCR; in TCRdb, only in-frame clones are kept and a portion is missing. V, J and clone size are those of that table, while D and trimming were read from the DNA. The sample records some 250,000 clones, 80% to 90% being singletons. Specimen: PBMCs or T cells enriched from blood (not recorded which). This receptor was obtained from a woman between 50 and 59 years old who had recovered from COVID-19. The chain couples TRBV5-1 to TRBJ2-2; 8 bases align to TRBD1. CDR3 protein: CASSKQGDTGELFF. The CDR3 bases are TGCGCCAGCAGCAAACAGGGGGACACCGGGGAGCTGTTTTTT.